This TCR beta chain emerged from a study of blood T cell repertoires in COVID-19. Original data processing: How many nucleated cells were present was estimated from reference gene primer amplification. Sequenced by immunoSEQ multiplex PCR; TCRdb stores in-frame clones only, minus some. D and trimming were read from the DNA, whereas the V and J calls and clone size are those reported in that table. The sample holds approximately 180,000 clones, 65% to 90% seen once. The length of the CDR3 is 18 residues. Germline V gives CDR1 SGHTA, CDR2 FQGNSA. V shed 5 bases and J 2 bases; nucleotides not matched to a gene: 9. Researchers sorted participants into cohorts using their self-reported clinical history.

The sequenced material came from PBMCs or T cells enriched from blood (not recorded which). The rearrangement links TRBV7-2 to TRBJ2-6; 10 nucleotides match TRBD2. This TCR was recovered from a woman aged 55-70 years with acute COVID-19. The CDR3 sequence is CASSPALAGAAGANVLTF. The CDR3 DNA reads TGTGCCAGCAGCCCGGCTCTAGCGGGAGCGGCTGGGGCCAACGTCCTGACTTTC.